This T cell receptor beta chain was recorded in a study of T cell repertoires in cytomegalovirus infection. CDR3 length: 12 residues. The germline V gene has CDR1 SEHNR and CDR2 FQNEAQ (reference sequence). V was cut by 1 base and J by 8 bases, with 8 bases left in between. The sample holds a few counts of this clonotype. Its antigen is currently unknown. Using its own MiXCR run on the reads, TCRdb lists one record per CDR3 protein. There are about 770,000 distinct CDR3 sequences in the sample; almost 30% occur only once, and 10% to 15% lies in the top ten. This TCR derives from a human donor in good health (CMV status not recorded). Some clones in this sample may be carry-over from other donors' samples. The input for sequencing was cultured CD8+ T cells from PBMCs, taken from culture after CMV antigen stimulation. The V and J genes are TRBV7-9 and TRBJ2-5; D remains unclear. CDR3 nucleotide sequence: TGTGCCAGCAGCTTAGGTCGGGTAACCCAGTACTTC. It codes for CASSLGRVTQYF. The whole variable domain, remainder taken from reference TRBV7-9 and TRBJ2-5, is DTGVSQNPRHKITKRGQNVTFRCDPISEHNRLYWYRQTLGQGPEFLTYFQNEAQLEKSRLLSDRFSAERPKGSFSTLEIQRTEQGDSAMYLCASSLGRVTQYFGPGTRLLVL.